A single sample is the source of the 30 T cell receptor beta chains below, sequenced in a study of T cell responses to AZD1222 COVID-19 vaccine. Only in-frame clones appear in the TCRdb table, and some are missing; sequencing was by immunoSEQ multiplex PCR. The sample has more than 250,000 clones; 85% to 95% are singletons. Sequenced material: peripheral blood, taken on day 0 of AZD1222 vaccination. These receptors were obtained from an adult in good health.

V gene TRBV9 combines with J gene TRBJ2-7, with 11 positions matching TRBD1. The germline gives CDR1 SGDLS, CDR2 YYNGEE. J was trimmed by 7 bases and V by 0 bases; bases with no gene match: 6. The CDR3 has 15 residues. The CDR3 sequence is CASSVAGTGGQEQYF. CDR3 coding DNA: TGTGCCAGCAGCGTAGCAGGGACAGGGGGTCAAGAGCAGTACTTC.

V usage is TRBV5-1 and J usage is TRBJ2-7, with 12 bases fitting TRBD1. CDR1 and CDR2 (germline): SGHRS, YFSETQ. V shed 6 bases, J shed 6 bases, and the junction held 7 bases outside the gene matches. This CDR3 contains 14 residues. CDR3 region: CASTPGTGGGEQYF. As DNA, the CDR3 is TGCGCCAGCACTCCCGGGACAGGGGGCGGCGAGCAGTACTTC.

On this clone: This could be a read error, since a much larger clone is one nucleotide away. J is TRBJ1-4 and V is TRBV7-9, with TRBD1 matching 10 bases. The germline CDR1 and CDR2 sequences are SEHNR and FQNEAQ (reference sequence). This CDR3 spans 14 amino acids. The V gene end was trimmed by 5 bases and the J gene end by 6 bases; junction bases not matched to a gene: 3. CDR3 sequence (DNA): TGTGCCAGCAGCGCCGGGACAGGGGATGAAAAACTGTTTTTT. Protein sequence: CASSAGTGDEKLFF.

The rearrangement uses TRBV9 and TRBJ1-4; D remains unclear. Germline CDR1 SGDLS, CDR2 YYNGEE. This CDR3 is built from 15 residues. The V and J ends lost 4 bases and 1 base respectively, with 11 bases between them. The DNA of the CDR3 is TGTGCCAGCAGCCCCCATGGCCAAACTAATGAAAAACTGTTTTTT. Translation gives CASSPHGQTNEKLFF.

The rearrangement links TRBV2 to TRBJ2-7, with 8 nucleotides matching TRBD2. The ends lost 4 bases at V and 0 bases at J; junction bases unmatched: 5. CDR1 and CDR2 (germline): SNHLY, FYNNEI. This CDR3 is 15 amino acids long. The CDR3 coding sequence is TGTGCCAGCAGTGGGGAGCGGGGGAGCTCCTACGAGCAGTACTTC. It yields the protein CASSGERGSSYEQYF.

V usage is TRBV10-3 and J usage is TRBJ1-2, with D tentatively TRBD1 (6 bases). V lost 3 bases and J 5 bases, leaving 19 bases between the germline ends. The germline V gene has CDR1 ENHRY and CDR2 SYGVKD. This CDR3 spans 16 amino acids. The CDR3 here is CAISERTDSPRYGYTF. The CDR3 DNA is TGTGCCATCAGTGAAAGGACAGATAGTCCGAGATATGGCTACACCTTC.

The chain couples TRBV7-8 to TRBJ1-6; D is uncertain. V lost 4 bases and J 0 bases, leaving 13 bases between the germline ends. CDR3 length: 17 amino acids. Germline V gene sequence: CDR1 SGHVS, CDR2 FQNEAQ. CDR3 in DNA: TGTGCCAGCAGCTCCGAACAGCCGAGCTCCTATAATTCACCCCTCCACTTT. Amino acid sequence: CASSSEQPSSYNSPLHF.

The CDR3: CASSTGRGQPQHF. DNA of the CDR3: TGTGCCAGCAGTACCGGGAGGGGACAGCCCCAGCATTTT. The chain has TRBV6-5 and TRBJ1-5; D might be TRBD1 (5 bases). Germline V lookup: CDR1 MNHEY, CDR2 SVGAGI. The V end lost 5 bases, the J end lost 7 bases, and 12 bases lay between the germline ends. This CDR3 spans 13 amino acids.

The V gene is TRBV19, the J gene TRBJ2-5, with 8 bases that match TRBD2. V gave up 0 bases and J gave up 7 bases; unmatched junction bases: 13. The CDR3 runs 17 residues. From germline, CDR1 is LNHDA and CDR2 SQIVND (reference sequence). CDR3 nucleotides: TGTGCCAGTAGTATAGATCGCCAGCGGGAGTACCCCACGACCCAGTACTTC. Its translation is CASSIDRQREYPTTQYF.

This rearrangement joins TRBV27 to TRBJ1-5; no definite D call. Deletions cut 6 bases from V and 0 bases from J, with 12 bases between. This CDR3 has 15 residues. CDR1 is MNHEY, CDR2 SMNVEV, per germline (reference sequence). This CDR3 reads CASRYSVHSNQPQHF. CDR3 in DNA: TGTGCCAGCAGGTACTCGGTTCATAGCAATCAGCCCCAGCATTTT.

This rearrangement joins TRBV5-6 to TRBJ1-5, with 11 nucleotides matching TRBD1. V was clipped by 3 bases and J by 9 bases; unmatched bases: 2. Germline V gene data show CDR1 as SGHDT and CDR2 as YYEEEE. CDR3 length: 13 residues. CDR3 in DNA: TGTGCCAGCAGCTGGGACAGGGGGGGGCCCCAGCATTTT. This translates into CASSWDRGGPQHF.

CDR3 in amino acids: CASSETTGSMDEQYF. The CDR3 DNA reads as TGTGCCAGCAGTGAGACCACCGGATCAATGGACGAGCAGTACTTC. This rearrangement joins TRBV25-1 to TRBJ2-7; no clear D gene. Germline CDR1 and CDR2: MGHDK and SYGVNS. With 3 bases removed from V and 5 bases from J, the gap between germline ends came to 17 bases. The CDR3 consists of 15 residues.

This rearrangement joins TRBV6-2 or TRBV6-3 to TRBJ1-3; the D is unclear. With 5 bases removed from V and 0 bases from J, the gap between germline ends came to 11 bases. Germline loops: CDR1 MNHEY, CDR2 SVGEGT. The CDR3 spans 15 residues. For the CDR3, the DNA is TGTGCCAGCAGTGGAATAACAGCCTCTGGAAACACCATATATTTT. This codes for CASSGITASGNTIYF.

Note on this clone: The sample carries other DNA sequences with the same CDR3. V gene TRBV9 combines with J gene TRBJ1-2, with D perhaps TRBD1 (6 bases). Trimming removed 4 bases at V and 8 bases at J, with 15 bases between. This CDR3 has 13 residues. The V gene's germline CDR1 is SGDLS and CDR2 YYNGEE. The CDR3 is CASSTQGGRGYTF. Written as DNA, the CDR3 is TGTGCCAGCAGCACACAGGGAGGACGAGGCTACACCTTC.

The rearrangement uses TRBV5-1 and TRBJ1-4; D gene uncertain. CDR3 length: 15 residues. V was shortened by 4 bases and J by 0 bases, with 10 bases between the two germline ends. Germline CDR1 is SGHRS and CDR2 is YFSETQ. CDR3 in amino acids: CASSEYTATNEKLFF. CDR3 DNA sequence: TGCGCCAGCAGCGAGTACACAGCAACTAATGAAAAACTGTTTTTT.

This rearrangement joins TRBV7-2 to TRBJ1-6; 8 bases match TRBD1. CDR1 and CDR2 from the germline V gene are SGHTA and FQGNSA. J gave up 1 base and V 2 bases, and 4 bases lay outside the gene matches. CDR3 size: 17 residues. In nucleotides, the CDR3 is TGTGCCAGCAGCTTAAGGACAGGGACTTCCTATAATTCACCCCTCCACTTT. The encoded protein is CASSLRTGTSYNSPLHF.

The rearrangement links TRBV3-1 (or the pseudogene TRBV3-2) to TRBJ1-2; D is uncertain. Germline CDR1 is LGHDT and CDR2 is YNNKEL (reference sequence). V was shortened by 4 bases and J by 4 bases, with 16 bases between the two germline ends. This CDR3 has 15 residues. CDR3 amino acids: CASSRVGRDPYGYTF. The CDR3 DNA sequence: TGTGCCAGCAGCCGAGTAGGAAGAGACCCCTATGGCTACACCTTC.

As concerns this clone: Compared with germline, one end of the junction differs, possibly owing to a read error. J is TRBJ2-7 and V is TRBV13; D is perhaps TRBD1 (5 bases). Germline loops: CDR1 PRHDT, CDR2 FYEKMQ (reference sequence). The CDR3 is made up of 12 amino acids. The CDR3 region has the DNA TGTGCCAGCAGCGTAGGGGATTACGAGCAGTACTTC. Translated: CASSVGDYEQYF.

This chain connects TRBV28 to TRBJ1-3; 8 positions agree with TRBD1. This CDR3 contains 18 residues. Trimming took 7 bases from V and 3 from J; bases not matched to a gene: 17. Germline-derived CDR1 and CDR2 are MDHEN and SYDVKM. The CDR3 region is CASNQRTGNVRFGNTIYF. CDR3 bases: TGTGCCAGCAATCAAAGGACAGGGAATGTAAGGTTTGGAAACACCATATATTTT.

The rearrangement links TRBV11-2 to TRBJ1-1; the D is unclear. V lost 2 bases and J 1 base, leaving 11 bases between the germline ends. The CDR3 runs to 15 residues. Per the germline V gene, CDR1 is SGHAT and CDR2 is FQNNGV. DNA of the CDR3: TGTGCCAGCAGCTTAATAATTCAGGCGAACACTGAAGCTTTCTTT. Its translation: CASSLIIQANTEAFF.

This clone has only a few counts. The rearrangement uses TRBV7-2 and TRBJ1-4; D remains unclear. This CDR3 contains 15 residues. Trimming pared 1 base from V and 8 bases from J, leaving 14 bases between. CDR1 is SGHTA, CDR2 FQGNSA, per germline. This chain's CDR3 is CASSLGSGHREKLFF. The CDR3, as DNA: TGTGCCAGCAGCTTAGGGTCAGGTCATAGGGAAAAACTGTTTTTT.

The V call is TRBV2, the J call TRBJ1-4; TRBD1 aligns across 10 bases. V lost 9 bases to trimming and J lost 8 bases; unmatched junction nucleotides: 6. CDR1 SNHLY and CDR2 FYNNEI come from the germline V gene. The CDR3 consists of 13 residues. The CDR3 loop reads CASGTGVREKLFF. Here the CDR3 DNA reads TGTGCCAGTGGGACAGGGGTGAGGGAAAAACTGTTTTTT. Combining the CDR3 with reference TRBV2 and TRBJ1-4 gives the whole variable domain EPEVTQTPSHQVTQMGQEVILRCVPISNHLYFYWYRQILGQKVEFLVSFYNNEISEKSEIFDDQFSVERPDGSNFTLKIRSTKLEDSAMYFCASGTGVREKLFFGSGTQLSVL.

The chain is built from TRBV15 and TRBJ1-2; 7 bases map to TRBD1. The CDR3 has 16 residues. V gave up 1 base and J gave up 0 bases; unmatched junction bases: 5. Germline V gene data show CDR1 as LNHNV and CDR2 as YYDKDF (reference sequence). The CDR3 bases are TGTGCCACCAGCAGAGGGGGCACAGGGGCTAACTATGGCTACACCTTC. Amino acid sequence: CATSRGGTGANYGYTF.

This chain connects TRBV24-1 to TRBJ2-7; 9 positions agree with TRBD1. The CDR3 consists of 15 residues. With 2 bases clipped from V and 2 bases from J, the junction kept 3 bases outside the gene matches. CDR1 and CDR2 from the germline V gene are KGHDR and SFDVKD. CDR3 protein: CATSDSGTGTYEQYF. In DNA, the CDR3 is TGTGCCACCAGTGATTCCGGGACAGGGACCTACGAGCAGTACTTC.

On this clone itself: Different DNA sequences within this sample yield the same CDR3. The chain uses TRBV28 and TRBJ2-7; maybe TRBD2 (5 bases). The germline V and J ends were trimmed by 5 bases and 0 bases, with 11 bases remaining between them. This CDR3 is built from 14 residues. Germline CDR1 reads MDHEN; CDR2 reads SYDVKM. The CDR3 coding sequence is TGTGCCAGCAGTCTTGGTGGGAGCTCCTACGAGCAGTACTTC. This translates into CASSLGGSSYEQYF.

This chain connects TRBV7-9 to TRBJ1-5, with D possibly TRBD1 on 5 matching bases. CDR3 size: 15 residues. Germline-derived CDR1 and CDR2 are SEHNR and FQNEAQ (reference sequence). V was clipped by 5 bases and J by 7 bases, with 18 bases between them. As DNA, the CDR3 is TGTGCCAGCAGCCCTCCGGGGGGGTCAGGCCAGCCCCAGCATTTT. Protein product: CASSPPGGSGQPQHF.

This chain connects TRBV6-5 to TRBJ1-1; no firm D call. CDR3 length equals 13 residues. The germline gives CDR1 MNHEY, CDR2 SVGAGI. V was cut by 5 bases and J by 5 bases, with 12 bases left in between. The CDR3 loop is CASSTGGRTEAFF. The CDR3 nucleotides are TGTGCCAGCAGTACCGGAGGGAGGACTGAAGCTTTCTTT.

This chain connects TRBV5-5 to TRBJ2-2; 7 nucleotides line up with TRBD2. The junction had 5 bases not matched to a gene; V was cut back by 6 bases and J by 0 bases. This CDR3 has 15 residues. CDR1 is SGHKS, CDR2 YYEKEE, per germline (reference sequence). CDR3 amino acids: CASTGRTTNTGELFF. Here the CDR3 DNA reads TGTGCCAGCACCGGGAGGACAACGAACACCGGGGAGCTGTTTTTT.

This sequence joins TRBV4-2 and TRBJ1-2; a possible D gene is TRBD1 (5 bases). Trimming stripped 4 bases from V and 6 bases from J, with 18 bases between. The CDR3 is 15 amino acids. Germline CDR1 is LGHNA and CDR2 is YNFKEQ. The CDR3 bases are TGTGCCAGCAGCCCGACCCCAGACAGAAGTAATGGCTACACCTTC. Protein product: CASSPTPDRSNGYTF.

The CDR3 spells CASLPTSGYTDTQYF. CDR3 in DNA: TGTGCCAGCCTCCCTACTAGCGGCTACACAGATACGCAGTATTTT. V usage is TRBV6-6 and J usage is TRBJ2-3; 8 bases line up with TRBD2. V gave up 8 bases and J gave up 2 bases; unmatched junction bases: 9. The CDR3 is 15 amino acids. CDR1 and CDR2 from the germline V gene are MNHNY and SVGAGI (reference sequence).